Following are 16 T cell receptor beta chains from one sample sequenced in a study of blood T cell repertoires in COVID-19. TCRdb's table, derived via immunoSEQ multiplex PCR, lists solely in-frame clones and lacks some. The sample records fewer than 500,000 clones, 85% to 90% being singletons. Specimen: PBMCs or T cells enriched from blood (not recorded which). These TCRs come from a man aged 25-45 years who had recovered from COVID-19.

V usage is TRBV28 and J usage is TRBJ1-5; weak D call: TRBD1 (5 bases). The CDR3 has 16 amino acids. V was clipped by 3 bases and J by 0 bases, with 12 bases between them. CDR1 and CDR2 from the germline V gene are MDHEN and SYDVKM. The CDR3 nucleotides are TGTGCCAGCAGTTTTTGGGGACTATCTAGCAATCAGCCCCAGCATTTT. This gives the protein CASSFWGLSSNQPQHF.

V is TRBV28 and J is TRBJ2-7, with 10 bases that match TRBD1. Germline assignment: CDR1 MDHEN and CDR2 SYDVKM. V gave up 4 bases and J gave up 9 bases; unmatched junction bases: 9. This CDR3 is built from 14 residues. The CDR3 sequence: CASSSRDRGIRQYF. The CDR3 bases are TGTGCCAGCAGTTCCCGGGACAGGGGCATTCGGCAGTACTTC. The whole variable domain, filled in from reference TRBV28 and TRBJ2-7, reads DVKVTQSSRYLVKRTGEKVFLECVQDMDHENMFWYRQDPGLGLRLIYFSYDVKMKEKGDIPEGYSVSREKKERFSLILESASTNQTSMYLCASSSRDRGIRQYFGPGTRLTVT.

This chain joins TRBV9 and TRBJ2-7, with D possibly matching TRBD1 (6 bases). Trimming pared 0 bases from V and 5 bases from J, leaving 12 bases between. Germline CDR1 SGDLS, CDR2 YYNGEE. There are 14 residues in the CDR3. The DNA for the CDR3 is TGTGCCAGCAGCGTAGCGACAGGTGTTAACGAGCAGTACTTC. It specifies CASSVATGVNEQYF.

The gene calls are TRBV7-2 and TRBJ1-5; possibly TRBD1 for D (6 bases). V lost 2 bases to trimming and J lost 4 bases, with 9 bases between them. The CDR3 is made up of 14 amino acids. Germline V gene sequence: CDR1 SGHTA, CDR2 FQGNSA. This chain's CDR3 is CASSLTGTNQPQHF. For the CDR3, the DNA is TGTGCCAGCAGCTTAACAGGGACGAATCAGCCCCAGCATTTT. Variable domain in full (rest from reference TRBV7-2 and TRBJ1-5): GAGVSQSPSNKVTEKGKDVELRCDPISGHTALYWYRQSLGQGLEFLIYFQGNSAPDKSGLPSDRFSAERTGGSVSTLTIQRTQQEDSAVYLCASSLTGTNQPQHFGDGTRLSIL.

The CDR3 region has the DNA TGTGCCAGCAGCTCGACAGCCACTACCGGGGAGCTGTTTTTT. Its protein product is CASSSTATTGELFF. The rearrangement uses TRBV5-4 and TRBJ2-2, with a possible D match to TRBD1 (5 bases). In germline, CDR1 is SGHNT, CDR2 YYREEE (reference sequence). Trimming cost V 3 bases and J 5 bases, with 11 bases left between them. This CDR3 is built from 14 residues.

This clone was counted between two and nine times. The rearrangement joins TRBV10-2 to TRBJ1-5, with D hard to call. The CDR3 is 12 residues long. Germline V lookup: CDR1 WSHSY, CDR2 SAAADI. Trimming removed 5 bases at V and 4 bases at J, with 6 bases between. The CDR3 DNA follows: TGCGCCAGCAGTATGAGAAATCAGCCCCAGCATTTT. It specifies CASSMRNQPQHF.

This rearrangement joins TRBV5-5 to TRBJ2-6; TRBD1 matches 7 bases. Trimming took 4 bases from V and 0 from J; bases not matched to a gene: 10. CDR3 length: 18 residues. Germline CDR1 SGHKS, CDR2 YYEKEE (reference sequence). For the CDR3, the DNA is TGTGCCAGCAGCCAACGGGACAGCGATTACTCTGGGGCCAACGTCCTGACTTTC. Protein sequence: CASSQRDSDYSGANVLTF.

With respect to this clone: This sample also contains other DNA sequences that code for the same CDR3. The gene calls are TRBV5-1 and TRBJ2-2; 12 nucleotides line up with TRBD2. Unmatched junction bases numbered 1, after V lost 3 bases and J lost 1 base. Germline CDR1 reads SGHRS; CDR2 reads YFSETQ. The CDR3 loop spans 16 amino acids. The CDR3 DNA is TGCGCCAGCAGCTCACTAGCGGGGGGGAACACCGGGGAGCTGTTTTTT. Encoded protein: CASSSLAGGNTGELFF.

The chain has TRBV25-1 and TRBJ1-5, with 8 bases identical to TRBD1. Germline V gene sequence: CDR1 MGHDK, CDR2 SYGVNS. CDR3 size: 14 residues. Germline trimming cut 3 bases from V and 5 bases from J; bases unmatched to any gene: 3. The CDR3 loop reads CASSDDRGDQPQHF. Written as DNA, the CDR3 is TGTGCCAGCAGTGACGACAGGGGCGATCAGCCCCAGCATTTT.

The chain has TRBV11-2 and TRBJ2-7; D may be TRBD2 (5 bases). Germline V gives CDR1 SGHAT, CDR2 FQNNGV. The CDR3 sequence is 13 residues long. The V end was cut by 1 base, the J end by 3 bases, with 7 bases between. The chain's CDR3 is CASSLVAGYEQYF. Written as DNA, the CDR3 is TGTGCCAGCAGCTTAGTGGCGGGCTACGAGCAGTACTTC.

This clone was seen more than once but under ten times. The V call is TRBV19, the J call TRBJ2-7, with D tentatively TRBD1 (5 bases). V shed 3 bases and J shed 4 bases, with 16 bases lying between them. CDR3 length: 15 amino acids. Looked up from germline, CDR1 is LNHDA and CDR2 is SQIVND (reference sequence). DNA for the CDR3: TGTGCCAGTAGTATGATGGGGCTCGGAGCGTACGAGCAGTACTTC. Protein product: CASSMMGLGAYEQYF.

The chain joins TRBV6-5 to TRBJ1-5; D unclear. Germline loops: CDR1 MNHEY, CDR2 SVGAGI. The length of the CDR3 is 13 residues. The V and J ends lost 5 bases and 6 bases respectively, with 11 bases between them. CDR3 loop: CASSKEAGQPQHF. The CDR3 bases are TGTGCCAGCAGTAAGGAGGCAGGTCAGCCCCAGCATTTT.

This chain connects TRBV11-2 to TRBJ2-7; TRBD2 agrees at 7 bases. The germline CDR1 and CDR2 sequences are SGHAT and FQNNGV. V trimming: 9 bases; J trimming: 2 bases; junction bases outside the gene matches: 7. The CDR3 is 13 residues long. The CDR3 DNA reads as TGTGCCAGTACGGCTAGCGGTACCTACGAGCAGTACTTC. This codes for CASTASGTYEQYF.

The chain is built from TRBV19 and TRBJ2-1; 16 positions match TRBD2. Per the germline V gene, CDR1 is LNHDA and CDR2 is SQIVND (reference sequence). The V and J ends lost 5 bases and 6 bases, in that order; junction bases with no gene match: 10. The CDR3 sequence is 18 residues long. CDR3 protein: CASSFAPGLAGGLNEQFF. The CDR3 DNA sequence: TGTGCCAGTAGTTTCGCCCCGGGACTAGCGGGAGGGCTCAATGAGCAGTTCTTC.

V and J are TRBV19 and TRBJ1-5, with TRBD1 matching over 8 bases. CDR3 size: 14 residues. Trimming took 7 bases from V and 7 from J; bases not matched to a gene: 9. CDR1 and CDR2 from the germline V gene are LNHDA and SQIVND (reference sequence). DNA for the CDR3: TGTGCCAGTAACACAGGGGGTACAGGGCAGCCCCAGCATTTT. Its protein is CASNTGGTGQPQHF. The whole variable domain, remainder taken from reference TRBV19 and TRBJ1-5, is DGGITQSPKYLFRKEGQNVTLSCEQNLNHDAMYWYRQDPGQGLRLIYYSQIVNDFQKGDIAEGYSVSREKKESFPLTVTSAQKNPTAFYLCASNTGGTGQPQHFGDGTRLSIL.

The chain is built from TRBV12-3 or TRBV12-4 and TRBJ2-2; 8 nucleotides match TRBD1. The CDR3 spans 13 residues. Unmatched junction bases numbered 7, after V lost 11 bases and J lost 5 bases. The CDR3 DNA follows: TGTGCCTCCCGAGACAGGGGAACCGGGGAGCTGTTTTTT. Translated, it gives CASRDRGTGELFF.